Listed here are 19 T cell receptor beta chains from one sample, sequenced in a study of T cell responses to AZD1222 COVID-19 vaccine. Clones were sequenced by immunoSEQ multiplex PCR, and TCRdb holds only the in-frame ones, with some missing. The data contain under 200,000 clones, roughly 90% of them singletons. The sequenced sample was peripheral blood, obtained on day 0 of AZD1222 vaccination. The receptors derive from an adult in good health.

The V call is TRBV19, the J call TRBJ2-5; 7 nucleotides align to TRBD1. This CDR3 has 13 residues. Trimming removed 3 bases from V and 5 bases from J; junction bases left unmatched: 3. The germline V gene encodes CDR1 LNHDA and CDR2 SQIVND (reference sequence). Here the CDR3 DNA reads TGTGCCAGTAGTATTAGGGGGCTGGAGACCCAGTACTTC. This sequence encodes CASSIRGLETQYF.

The chain has TRBV5-8 and TRBJ1-6; TRBD1 agrees at 8 bases. Germline CDR1 reads SGHTS; CDR2 reads YDEGEE. There are 15 residues in the CDR3. Trimming took 5 bases from V and 7 from J; bases not matched to a gene: 8. As DNA, the CDR3 is TGTGCCAGCAGTCAAATCCGGACAGGGAATTCACCCCTCCACTTT. It yields the protein CASSQIRTGNSPLHF. Variable domain in full (rest from reference TRBV5-8 and TRBJ1-6): EAGVTQSPTHLIKTRGQQATLRCSPISGHTSVYWYQQALGLGLQFLLWYDEGEERNRGNFPPRFSGRQFPNYSSELNVNALELEDSALYLCASSQIRTGNSPLHFGNGTRLTVT.

The chain couples TRBV29-1 to TRBJ2-1; 7 bases map to TRBD1. Trimming took 0 bases from V and 1 from J; bases not matched to a gene: 6. This CDR3 region has 16 residues. Germline CDR1 SQVTM, CDR2 ANQGSEA. In DNA, the CDR3 is TGCAGCGTTGAAGAGCCGGACAGGCGGTCCTACAATGAGCAGTTCTTC. Amino acids: CSVEEPDRRSYNEQFF.

The J gene is TRBJ1-1, the V gene TRBV7-2; the D is unclear. Trimming shortened V by 4 bases and J by 2 bases, and 8 bases separated the two germline ends. The CDR3 has 13 amino acids. The germline CDR1 and CDR2 sequences are SGHTA and FQGNSA. For the CDR3, the DNA is TGTGCCAGCAGCTCCTTGATAAACACTGAAGCTTTCTTT. Its translation: CASSSLINTEAFF.

This clone was detected only once. In DNA, the CDR3 is TGTGCCAGCAGCCCCCCGGGACTAGCGGCACCACACTCCTACAATGAGCAGTTCTTC. The encoded protein is CASSPPGLAAPHSYNEQFF. V usage is TRBV5-6 and J usage is TRBJ2-1; 11 bases match TRBD2. The germline gives CDR1 SGHDT, CDR2 YYEEEE. V shed 4 bases, J shed 0 bases, and the junction held 12 bases outside the gene matches. This CDR3 has 19 residues.

On this clone: A junction end diverges from the germline sequence, so it may reflect a read error. Within the sample, other DNA sequences also encode this same CDR3. The gene calls are TRBV3-1 (or the pseudogene TRBV3-2) and TRBJ2-5, with D possibly matching TRBD1 (6 bases). The CDR3 runs 15 residues. Germline lookup yields CDR1 LGHDT and CDR2 YNNKEL (reference sequence). CDR3 in DNA: TGTGCCAGCAGTCAAGACACAGGGATCGGAAAGACCCAGTACTTC. Encoded protein: CASSQDTGIGKTQYF.

This chain connects TRBV7-9 to TRBJ2-1, with 9 bases identical to TRBD2. After removal of 7 bases from V and 4 bases from J, the junction contained 11 bases not matched to a gene. The CDR3 is 16 residues long. Per the germline V gene, CDR1 is SEHNR and CDR2 is FQNEAQ (reference sequence). CDR3 in amino acids: CASTITASGMYNEQFF. In DNA form, the CDR3 reads TGTGCCAGCACCATTACAGCTAGCGGGATGTACAATGAGCAGTTCTTC.

V usage is TRBV7-9 and J usage is TRBJ2-2, with TRBD1 matching 7 bases. There are 17 residues in the CDR3. With 5 bases clipped from V and 1 base from J, the junction kept 10 bases outside the gene matches. Looked up from germline, CDR1 is SEHNR and CDR2 is FQNEAQ (reference sequence). CDR3 sequence: CASSPFGTDRNTGELFF. The CDR3 DNA reads TGTGCCAGCAGCCCGTTCGGGACAGACAGGAACACCGGGGAGCTGTTTTTT.

V is TRBV11-1 and J is TRBJ1-1; D is unclear. V dropped 0 bases and J dropped 3 bases, with 8 bases sitting between them. This CDR3 region has 14 residues. Germline CDR1 is SGHAT and CDR2 is FQDESV (reference sequence). In DNA form, the CDR3 reads TGTGCCAGCAGCTTAGCGCGGACCGACACTGAAGCTTTCTTT. Its protein product is CASSLARTDTEAFF.

The CDR3 reads CASSYRQGGYSPLHF. In DNA, the CDR3 is TGTGCCAGCAGTTACCGACAGGGCGGATATTCACCCCTCCACTTT. The V and J genes are TRBV28 and TRBJ1-6; TRBD1 agrees at 7 bases. Germline V gene sequence: CDR1 MDHEN, CDR2 SYDVKM. The CDR3 runs to 15 residues. After removal of 4 bases from V and 8 bases from J, the junction contained 8 bases not matched to a gene.

This clone has only one observation. V and J are TRBV7-2 and TRBJ2-5; D unresolved. Germline CDR1 and CDR2: SGHTA and FQGNSA. This CDR3 spans 14 amino acids. V was pared by 5 bases and J by 5 bases, with 15 bases between. CDR3 protein: CASSPYRSEETQYF. The CDR3 nucleotides are TGTGCCAGCAGCCCCTATCGATCCGAGGAGACCCAGTACTTC.

This chain joins TRBV29-1 and TRBJ2-2; D is uncertain. This CDR3 is 13 amino acids long. Trimming removed 7 bases at V and 4 bases at J, with 13 bases between. Germline V CDR1 and CDR2: SQVTM, ANQGSEA. CDR3 protein: CSGKDGFTGELFF. Here the CDR3 DNA reads TGCAGCGGAAAGGATGGATTCACCGGGGAGCTGTTTTTT.

This rearrangement joins TRBV7-9 to TRBJ2-6; TRBD2 might be the D (6 bases). Germline-derived CDR1 and CDR2 are SEHNR and FQNEAQ (reference sequence). The germline V and J ends were trimmed by 6 bases and 1 base, with 13 bases remaining between them. The CDR3 extends over 16 amino acids. The CDR3 nucleotides read TGTGCCAGCAGACATGACCGGGGGTCTGGGGCCAACGTCCTGACTTTC. This encodes CASRHDRGSGANVLTF.

The chain uses TRBV2 and TRBJ1-5, with D maybe TRBD1 (5 bases). CDR1 and CDR2 from the germline V gene are SNHLY and FYNNEI. Trimming took off 4 bases at V and 6 bases at J, with 13 bases between the two ends. The CDR3 loop spans 14 amino acids. As DNA, the CDR3 is TGTGCCAGCAGTGTGTTGGCAGGGAGTCAGCCCCAGCATTTT. Its translation is CASSVLAGSQPQHF.

The chain recombines TRBV20-1 with TRBJ1-1; weak D call: TRBD1 (6 bases). The germline V gene encodes CDR1 DFQATT and CDR2 SNEGSKA (reference sequence). CDR3 length: 11 amino acids. The germline V and J ends were trimmed by 6 bases and 1 base, with 6 bases remaining between them. CDR3 in DNA: TGCAGTGCGGGACAGAACACTGAAGCTTTCTTT. Its protein product is CSAGQNTEAFF.

The V call is TRBV19, the J call TRBJ1-2; 7 bases line up with TRBD1. The CDR3 runs 15 residues. The V and J ends lost 3 bases and 2 bases, in that order; junction bases with no gene match: 6. CDR1 LNHDA and CDR2 SQIVND come from the germline V gene (reference sequence). The CDR3 loop reads CASSIPGQMNYGYTF. The DNA for the CDR3 is TGTGCCAGTAGTATCCCGGGACAGATGAACTATGGCTACACCTTC.

This clone was seen more than once but under ten times. The chain uses TRBV12-3 or TRBV12-4 and TRBJ2-7; TRBD1 or TRBD2 may be the D gene (5 bases each). With 5 bases removed from V and 7 bases from J, the gap between germline ends came to 12 bases. This CDR3 region has 12 residues. CDR3 nucleotide sequence: TGTGCCAGCAGTCCCGGGACCCGGGAGCAGTACTTC. This translates into CASSPGTREQYF.

The chain combines TRBV28 with TRBJ1-5, with D maybe TRBD1 (6 bases). The CDR3 covers 15 residues. V was cut by 6 bases and J by 0 bases, with 12 bases left in between. Germline V gene lookup returns CDR1 MDHEN and CDR2 SYDVKM. The CDR3 DNA reads TGTGCCAGCAGCATAGGGGGTTATAGCAATCAGCCCCAGCATTTT. Amino acids: CASSIGGYSNQPQHF.

This sequence joins TRBV27 and TRBJ1-2, with no clear D. The CDR3 sequence is 13 residues long. From germline, CDR1 is MNHEY and CDR2 SMNVEV (reference sequence). The ends were cut back, 2 bases at V and 7 bases at J, with 11 bases in the middle. CDR3 DNA sequence: TGTGCCAGCAGTTTAGAGCCCTATAGTGGCTACACCTTC. Protein sequence: CASSLEPYSGYTF.